This T cell receptor (beta chain) appears in the sequencing data of a study of OX40 agonist ivuxolimab in advanced cancers. General study results and limits: It was not determined which antigens were specifically recognized by the peripheral T cells that had undergone clonal expansion.

Concerning this clone: The target antigen is unknown.

This table comes from immunoSEQ multiplex PCR, and its TCRdb copy is limited to in-frame clones, with some not included. The data show nearly 80,000 clones, approximately 80% seen once. V was shortened by 1 base and J by 0 bases, with 3 bases between the two germline ends. Germline loops: CDR1 MNHEY, CDR2 SVGAGI. The CDR3 totals 13 residues. This specimen consisted of CD4+ or CD8+ T cells sorted from blood, obtained in a trial of the OX40 agonist ivuxolimab. J is TRBJ1-1 and V is TRBV6-5; D not certain. The source is an adult with an advanced solid tumor such as melanoma, head and neck, liver or kidney cancer. The CDR3 reads CASSYFLNTEAFF. The CDR3 region has the DNA TGTGCCAGCAGTTACTTTCTGAACACTGAAGCTTTCTTT.